This T cell receptor (beta chain) stems from a study of shared clonotypes between healthy human individuals. The table came from immunoSEQ multiplex PCR; TCRdb's copy has only in-frame clones and leaves some out. In the table there are around 1.9 million clones, more than 85% of which are singletons. As defined, naive CD8 cells were CD45RO-negative and positively selected for CCR7, with terminally differentiated effector memory CD45RA+ cells excluded. The table lists this clone with a few counts. Its specificity is unknown. Different DNA sequences within this sample yield the same CDR3. The V gene's germline CDR1 is SGDLS and CDR2 YYNGEE. There are 13 residues in the CDR3. The germline V and J ends were trimmed by 0 bases and 1 base, with 4 bases remaining between them. Points from the study as a whole: Generation probability values for non-shared clonotypes were lower than those for clonotypes shared by all four donors. Generally, naive subsets (rather than memory subsets) showed larger estimated richness.

The clonotype originates from a man aged 18 to 30 in good health. Some clones in this sample may be carry-over from other donors' samples. The specimen was naive CD8+ T cells from PBMCs. The V call is TRBV9, the J call TRBJ1-1; no reliable D call. CDR3 in amino acids: CASSVVPNTEAFF. The CDR3 DNA sequence: TGTGCCAGCAGCGTAGTCCCGAACACTGAAGCTTTCTTT.